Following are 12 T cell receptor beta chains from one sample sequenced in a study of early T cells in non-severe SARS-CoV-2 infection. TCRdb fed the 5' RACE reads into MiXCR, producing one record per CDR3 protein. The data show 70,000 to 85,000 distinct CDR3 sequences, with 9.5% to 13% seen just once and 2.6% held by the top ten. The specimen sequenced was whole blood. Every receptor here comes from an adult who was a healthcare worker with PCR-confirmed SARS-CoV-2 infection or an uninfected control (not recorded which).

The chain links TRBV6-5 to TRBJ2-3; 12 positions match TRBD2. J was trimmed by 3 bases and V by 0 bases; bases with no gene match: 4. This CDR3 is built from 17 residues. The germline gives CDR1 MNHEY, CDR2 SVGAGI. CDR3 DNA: TGTGCCAGCAGTTACTCTCCGACTAGCGGGAGTACAGATACGCAGTATTTT. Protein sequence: CASSYSPTSGSTDTQYF.

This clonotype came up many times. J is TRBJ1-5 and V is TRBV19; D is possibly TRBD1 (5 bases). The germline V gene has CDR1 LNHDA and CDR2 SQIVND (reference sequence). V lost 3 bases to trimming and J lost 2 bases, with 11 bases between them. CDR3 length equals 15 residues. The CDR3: CASSMTAQGNQPQHF. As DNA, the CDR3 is TGTGCCAGTAGTATGACCGCACAGGGCAATCAGCCCCAGCATTTT.

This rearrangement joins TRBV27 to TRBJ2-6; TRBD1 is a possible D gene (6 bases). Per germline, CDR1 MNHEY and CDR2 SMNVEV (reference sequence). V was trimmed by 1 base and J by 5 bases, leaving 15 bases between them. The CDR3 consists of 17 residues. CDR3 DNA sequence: TGTGCCAGCAGTTTATGGGGACAATCCCCTCGGGCCAACGTCCTGACTTTC. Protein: CASSLWGQSPRANVLTF.

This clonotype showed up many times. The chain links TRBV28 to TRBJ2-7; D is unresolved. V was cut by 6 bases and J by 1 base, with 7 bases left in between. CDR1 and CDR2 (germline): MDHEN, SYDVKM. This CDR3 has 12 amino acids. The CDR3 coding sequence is TGTGCCAGCAGCGCCGATTCCTACGAGCAGTACTTC. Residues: CASSADSYEQYF.

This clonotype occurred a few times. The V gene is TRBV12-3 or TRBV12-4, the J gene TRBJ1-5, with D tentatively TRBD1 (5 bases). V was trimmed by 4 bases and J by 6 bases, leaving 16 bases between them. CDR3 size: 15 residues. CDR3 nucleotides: TGTGCCAGCAGTTCCGGGGGAGGGGATAGTCAGCCCCAGCATTTT. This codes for CASSSGGGDSQPQHF.

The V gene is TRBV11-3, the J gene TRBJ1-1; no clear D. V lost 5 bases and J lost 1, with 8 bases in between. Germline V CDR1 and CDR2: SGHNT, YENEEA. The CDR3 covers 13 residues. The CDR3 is CASSLTPNTEAFF. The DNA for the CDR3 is TGTGCCAGCAGCCTGACACCGAACACTGAAGCTTTCTTT. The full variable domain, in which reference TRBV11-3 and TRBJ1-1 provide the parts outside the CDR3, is EAGVVQSPRYKIIEKKQPVAFWCNPISGHNTLYWYLQNLGQGPELLIRYENEEAVDDSQLPKDRFSAERLKGVDSTLKIQPAELGDSAVYLCASSLTPNTEAFFGQGTRLTVV.

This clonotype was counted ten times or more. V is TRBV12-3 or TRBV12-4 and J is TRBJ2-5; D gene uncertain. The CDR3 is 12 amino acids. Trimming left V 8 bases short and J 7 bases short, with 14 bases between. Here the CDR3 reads CASRSEKGTQYF. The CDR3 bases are TGTGCCAGCCGTTCAGAAAAGGGGACCCAGTACTTC.

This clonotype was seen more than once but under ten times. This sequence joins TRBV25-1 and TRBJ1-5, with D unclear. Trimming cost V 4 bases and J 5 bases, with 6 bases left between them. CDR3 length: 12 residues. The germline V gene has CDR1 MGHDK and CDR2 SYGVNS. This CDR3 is CASSARDQPQHF. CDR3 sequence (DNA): TGTGCCAGCAGTGCGCGGGATCAGCCCCAGCATTTT.

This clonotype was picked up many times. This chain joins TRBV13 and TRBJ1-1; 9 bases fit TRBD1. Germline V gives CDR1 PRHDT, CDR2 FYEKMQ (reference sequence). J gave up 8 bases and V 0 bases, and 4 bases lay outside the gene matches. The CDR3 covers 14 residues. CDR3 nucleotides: TGTGCCAGCAGCTTAGGCGACAGGGGGGCGGAAGCTTTCTTT. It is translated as CASSLGDRGAEAFF.

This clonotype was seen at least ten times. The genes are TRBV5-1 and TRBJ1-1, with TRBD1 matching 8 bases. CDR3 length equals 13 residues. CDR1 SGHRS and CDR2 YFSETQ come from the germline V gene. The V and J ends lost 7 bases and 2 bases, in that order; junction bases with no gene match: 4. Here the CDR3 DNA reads TGCGCCAGCCGACAGGGGCGAAACACTGAAGCTTTCTTT. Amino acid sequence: CASRQGRNTEAFF.

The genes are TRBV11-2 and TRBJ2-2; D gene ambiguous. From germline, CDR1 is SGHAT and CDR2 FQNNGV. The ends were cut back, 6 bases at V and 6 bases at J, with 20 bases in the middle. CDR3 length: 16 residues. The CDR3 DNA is TGTGCCAGCAGACTAAGGGCGGCAGCCCCACCCGGGGAGCTGTTTTTT. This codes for CASRLRAAAPPGELFF.

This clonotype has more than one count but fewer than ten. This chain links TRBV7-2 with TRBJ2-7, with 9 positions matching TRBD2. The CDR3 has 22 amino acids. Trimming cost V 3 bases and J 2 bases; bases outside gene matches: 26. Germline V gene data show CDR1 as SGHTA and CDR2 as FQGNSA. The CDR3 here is CASSFRDRTGLAANRAPYEQYF. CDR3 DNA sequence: TGTGCCAGCAGCTTCAGAGACAGAACGGGACTAGCAGCCAATCGGGCGCCCTACGAGCAGTACTTC.